The 30 T cell receptor beta chains in this list originate from one sample, sequenced in a study of T cell responses to AZD1222 COVID-19 vaccine. This table comes from immunoSEQ multiplex PCR, and its TCRdb copy is limited to in-frame clones, with some not included. The table lists tens of thousands of clones, 85% to 90% of them singletons, with roughly 29% in the top ten. Sequenced here: peripheral blood, sampled on day 0 of AZD1222 vaccination. These receptor sequences come from an adult in good health.

This clone was counted a few times. CDR3: CASSQWNTDTQYF. DNA of the CDR3: TGTGCCAGCAGCCAGTGGAACACAGATACGCAGTATTTT. The J gene is TRBJ2-3, the V gene TRBV5-5; D gene ambiguous. Germline V gene sequence: CDR1 SGHKS, CDR2 YYEKEE (reference sequence). There are 13 residues in the CDR3. The V end lost 4 bases, the J end lost 2 bases, and 8 bases lay between the germline ends.

This sequence joins TRBV19 and TRBJ2-1; possible D gene TRBD1, 5 bases. The CDR3 totals 17 residues. The germline gives CDR1 LNHDA, CDR2 SQIVND (reference sequence). Trimming shortened V by 5 bases and J by 2 bases, and 19 bases separated the two germline ends. CDR3 nucleotide sequence: TGTGCCAGTAGTTTGAGACCTGGGGCGGACGCCTACAATGAGCAGTTCTTC. It encodes CASSLRPGADAYNEQFF.

The gene calls are TRBV5-1 and TRBJ2-5; 12 bases are shared with TRBD2. The trim removed 2 bases at V and 4 bases at J, leaving 12 bases unmatched. The CDR3 contains 18 residues. The germline V gene has CDR1 SGHRS and CDR2 YFSETQ. The CDR3 DNA follows: TGCGCCAGCAGCTTCATACCTCCGACTAGCGGGAGTTTAGAGACCCAGTACTTC. It translates to CASSFIPPTSGSLETQYF.

The chain carries TRBV7-9 and TRBJ1-6; maybe TRBD1 (5 bases). Deletions cut 6 bases from V and 8 bases from J, with 17 bases between. The CDR3 totals 15 residues. Germline lookup yields CDR1 SEHNR and CDR2 FQNEAQ (reference sequence). CDR3 DNA sequence: TGTGCCAGCAGTCCGACACAGGCCCTGTATTCACCCCTCCACTTT. Amino acids: CASSPTQALYSPLHF.

The chain couples TRBV5-4 to TRBJ2-3; 9 bases are a match to TRBD2. In germline, CDR1 is SGHNT, CDR2 YYREEE (reference sequence). CDR3 length equals 19 residues. After removal of 1 base from V and 3 bases from J, the junction contained 15 bases not matched to a gene. CDR3 in amino acids: CASSLPGLAWGRGTDTQYF. The CDR3 DNA reads TGTGCCAGCAGCTTGCCCGGACTAGCGTGGGGCCGGGGTACAGATACGCAGTATTTT.

The chain employs TRBV20-1 and TRBJ1-2; no clear D. The germline CDR1 and CDR2 sequences are DFQATT and SNEGSKA (reference sequence). V was shortened by 3 bases and J by 6 bases, with 11 bases between the two germline ends. The CDR3 runs to 12 residues. The chain's CDR3 is CSASKGLDGYTF. CDR3 DNA: TGCAGTGCTAGTAAGGGATTAGATGGCTACACCTTC.

The chain carries TRBV28 and TRBJ2-1, with D maybe TRBD2 (5 bases). The CDR3 extends over 14 amino acids. V was trimmed by 6 bases and J by 2 bases, leaving 11 bases between them. Germline V gives CDR1 MDHEN, CDR2 SYDVKM. In nucleotides, the CDR3 is TGTGCCAGCAGCCTTAGAGGGACCTACAATGAGCAGTTCTTC. This encodes CASSLRGTYNEQFF.

This chain joins TRBV3-1 (or the pseudogene TRBV3-2) and TRBJ2-5, with unresolved D. V lost 2 bases to trimming and J lost 3 bases, with 16 bases between them. Germline-derived CDR1 and CDR2 are LGHDT and YNNKEL (reference sequence). The CDR3 has 16 amino acids. CDR3 DNA: TGTGCCAGCAGCCAAAAGGCGGCTGCCGCCAAAGAGACCCAGTACTTC. This gives the protein CASSQKAAAAKETQYF.

The chain is built from TRBV11-2 and TRBJ2-1, with D unclear. This CDR3 contains 15 residues. Germline lookup yields CDR1 SGHAT and CDR2 FQNNGV. Trimming pared 5 bases from V and 5 bases from J, leaving 16 bases between. The CDR3: CASSLRLANNNEQFF. The CDR3 coding sequence is TGTGCCAGCAGCCTCCGGTTAGCCAATAACAATGAGCAGTTCTTC.

CDR3 sequence: CASSRRGLGQNTEAFF. Written as DNA, the CDR3 is TGTGCCAGCAGCCGTAGGGGTCTGGGACAGAACACTGAAGCTTTCTTT. The V call is TRBV3-1 (or the pseudogene TRBV3-2), the J call TRBJ1-1; D may be TRBD1 (6 bases). Looked up from germline, CDR1 is LGHDT and CDR2 is YNNKEL (reference sequence). The CDR3 contains 16 residues. V dropped 4 bases and J dropped 1 base, with 16 bases sitting between them.

The chain recombines TRBV2 with TRBJ2-5; weak D call: TRBD2 (5 bases). Trimming took off 1 base at V and 6 bases at J, with 12 bases between the two ends. The CDR3 length is 14 residues. The V gene's germline CDR1 is SNHLY and CDR2 FYNNEI. In DNA form, the CDR3 reads TGTGCCAGCAGTGAAGAGAATAGCGTGAAGACCCAGTACTTC. The encoded protein is CASSEENSVKTQYF.

This sequence joins TRBV4-3 and TRBJ2-3, with 7 nucleotides matching TRBD2. V gave up 4 bases and J gave up 6 bases; unmatched junction bases: 7. The CDR3 runs 14 residues. Germline CDR1 and CDR2: LGHNA and YSLEER. The CDR3 DNA reads as TGCGCCAGCAGCCGGGCGGGAGAGACTGATACGCAGTATTTT. This codes for CASSRAGETDTQYF.

The chain is built from TRBV29-1 and TRBJ2-3; TRBD1 matches 7 bases. This CDR3 has 13 amino acids. Per the germline V gene, CDR1 is SQVTM and CDR2 is ANQGSEA. V dropped 4 bases and J dropped 4; count of bases not matched to a gene: 5. CDR3 loop: CSVARGQADTQYF. DNA of the CDR3: TGCAGCGTTGCTAGGGGGCAGGCAGATACGCAGTATTTT.

The rearrangement uses TRBV6-1 and TRBJ1-6, with D unclear. This CDR3 contains 18 residues. Germline loops: CDR1 MNHNS, CDR2 SASEGT. Trimming shortened V by 4 bases and J by 0 bases, and 16 bases separated the two germline ends. CDR3 protein: CASSASSGPFSYNSPLHF. The DNA of the CDR3 is TGTGCCAGCAGTGCCTCCTCAGGCCCTTTCTCCTATAATTCACCCCTCCACTTT.

Only one count was recorded for this clone. V usage is TRBV25-1 and J usage is TRBJ2-7; D may be TRBD2 (5 bases). CDR3 length: 12 amino acids. The V gene's germline CDR1 is MGHDK and CDR2 SYGVNS. The V end was cut by 9 bases, the J end by 3 bases, with 12 bases between. For the CDR3, the DNA is TGTGCCAGTGGTGCGGGCTTCTACGAGCAGTACTTC. Translation: CASGAGFYEQYF.

This chain connects TRBV29-1 to TRBJ2-1; TRBD2 is a possible D gene (6 bases). CDR1 and CDR2 (germline): SQVTM, ANQGSEA. V lost 8 bases and J 1 base, leaving 18 bases between the germline ends. The CDR3 spans 15 residues. CDR3 sequence: CSTRSPGASYNEQFF. In DNA form, the CDR3 reads TGCAGCACCCGCAGTCCGGGAGCGTCCTACAATGAGCAGTTCTTC.

This rearrangement joins TRBV4-1 to TRBJ2-2, with 12 nucleotides matching TRBD2. Germline CDR1 and CDR2: MGHRA and YSYEKL. Trimming took 4 bases from V and 6 from J; bases not matched to a gene: 15. The CDR3 consists of 19 residues. CDR3 DNA sequence: TGCGCCAGCAGCCTCAACGGGGCTAGCGGGAGGGGAAGTCCCGGGGAGCTGTTTTTT. Translation gives CASSLNGASGRGSPGELFF.

CDR3 in DNA: TGTGCCAGCAGTTCGTACGCCAAGGCTGGCTACACCTTC. Protein: CASSSYAKAGYTF. The chain joins TRBV27 to TRBJ1-2; the D is unclear. This CDR3 is built from 13 residues. Germline assignment: CDR1 MNHEY and CDR2 SMNVEV (reference sequence). V dropped 4 bases and J dropped 7 bases, with 13 bases sitting between them.

The chain combines TRBV28 with TRBJ2-3; the D gene is possibly TRBD1 (6 bases). This CDR3 comprises 15 residues. The germline V gene encodes CDR1 MDHEN and CDR2 SYDVKM. Trimming removed 5 bases at V and 0 bases at J, with 12 bases between. CDR3 protein: CASSLRDTSTDTQYF. CDR3 in DNA: TGTGCCAGCAGTCTCCGGGACACTAGCACAGATACGCAGTATTTT.

This chain connects TRBV5-1 to TRBJ1-1; D is undetermined. CDR3 length equals 14 residues. V was shortened by 3 bases and J by 3 bases, with 12 bases between the two germline ends. Germline V gives CDR1 SGHRS, CDR2 YFSETQ. This CDR3 is CASSSQLEDTEAFF. The CDR3, as DNA: TGCGCCAGCAGCTCTCAATTGGAGGACACTGAAGCTTTCTTT.

The chain uses TRBV19 and TRBJ2-5, with D tentatively TRBD2 (5 bases). The germline CDR1 and CDR2 sequences are LNHDA and SQIVND (reference sequence). The CDR3 sequence is 14 residues long. V was trimmed by 5 bases and J by 5 bases, leaving 15 bases between them. The CDR3 reads CASSPDPRGETQYF. The CDR3 DNA sequence: TGTGCCAGTAGTCCCGACCCCAGAGGGGAGACCCAGTACTTC.

About this clone: Other DNA sequences in this sample translate to the same CDR3. The chain employs TRBV5-1 and TRBJ1-1; the D gene is possibly TRBD1 (6 bases). Looked up from germline, CDR1 is SGHRS and CDR2 is YFSETQ. CDR3 length equals 14 residues. Between the trimmed V and J ends, which lost 3 bases and 0 bases, there was a span of 9 bases. The CDR3 DNA reads as TGCGCCAGCAGCTCAGGACAGCTGAACACTGAAGCTTTCTTT. Translating it yields CASSSGQLNTEAFF.

This clone was observed once. This rearrangement joins TRBV6-6 to TRBJ1-3, with D unresolved. The V gene lost 0 bases and the J gene lost 8 bases, with 5 bases spanning the gap. The germline V gene has CDR1 MNHNY and CDR2 SVGAGI (reference sequence). This CDR3 has 12 amino acids. For the CDR3, the DNA is TGTGCCAGCAGTTACTCTGGGGACACCATATATTTT. Its translation is CASSYSGDTIYF.

The chain employs TRBV5-1 and TRBJ2-5; 9 bases match TRBD2. There are 15 residues in the CDR3. CDR1 is SGHRS and CDR2 is YFSETQ in the germline V gene. Trimming at V came to 7 bases and at J to 4 bases, leaving 11 bases not matched to a gene. The CDR3 spells CASHGGLAGRETQYF. The CDR3 DNA is TGCGCCAGCCATGGGGGGCTAGCGGGACGAGAGACCCAGTACTTC.

J is TRBJ1-4 and V is TRBV4-1; tentative D call: TRBD1 (6 bases). V shed 4 bases and J shed 7 bases, with 19 bases lying between them. Looked up from germline, CDR1 is MGHRA and CDR2 is YSYEKL. This CDR3 is built from 16 residues. The CDR3 DNA reads as TGCGCCAGCAGCCGGACTTGGGGGGCGAGGGGTGAAAAACTGTTTTTT. Translation: CASSRTWGARGEKLFF.

Concerning this clone: Compared with germline, one end of the junction differs, possibly owing to a read error. The rearrangement uses TRBV7-7 and TRBJ1-5; 9 bases align to TRBD1. This CDR3 has 18 amino acids. Germline values: CDR1 SSHAT, CDR2 FNYEAQ (reference sequence). CDR3 bases: TGTGCTAGCAGCTTAGCTGGGGACAGGGCTCTTAGCAATCAGCCCCAGCATTTT. It is translated as CASSLAGDRALSNQPQHF.

The V call is TRBV18, the J call TRBJ2-1, with D possibly TRBD2 on 5 matching bases. The V gene's germline CDR1 is KGHSH and CDR2 LQKENI. V was trimmed by 3 bases and J by 4 bases, leaving 16 bases between them. The CDR3 spans 16 residues. CDR3 in DNA: TGTGCCAGCTCACCGACTCTAGCTGGTGGGTACAATGAGCAGTTCTTC. Its translation is CASSPTLAGGYNEQFF.

The J gene is TRBJ2-1, the V gene TRBV9; 7 bases align to TRBD2. Germline CDR1 and CDR2: SGDLS and YYNGEE. This CDR3 is 16 amino acids long. The V and J ends lost 0 bases and 7 bases, in that order; junction bases with no gene match: 10. This CDR3 reads CASSVGGSGSGNEQFF. DNA for the CDR3: TGTGCCAGCAGCGTAGGGGGTAGCGGGTCAGGAAATGAGCAGTTCTTC.

This sequence joins TRBV11-2 and TRBJ2-7; 11 bases map to TRBD2. The V gene end was trimmed by 1 base and the J gene end by 5 bases; junction bases not matched to a gene: 10. Germline V lookup: CDR1 SGHAT, CDR2 FQNNGV. The CDR3 contains 17 residues. Here the CDR3 reads CASSLGLTSGSGNEQYF. The CDR3 DNA reads TGTGCCAGCAGCTTAGGTCTAACTAGCGGGAGTGGTAACGAGCAGTACTTC. Drawing the rest from reference TRBV11-2 and TRBJ2-7, the complete variable domain is EAGVAQSPRYKIIEKRQSVAFWCNPISGHATLYWYQQILGQGPKLLIQFQNNGVVDDSQLPKDRFSAERLKGVDSTLKIQPAKLEDSAVYLCASSLGLTSGSGNEQYFGPGTRLTVT.

V is TRBV6-1 and J is TRBJ1-2; D might be TRBD1 (5 bases). Deletions cut 2 bases from V and 6 bases from J, with 25 bases between. The CDR3 length is 18 residues. Germline CDR1 reads MNHNS; CDR2 reads SASEGT. DNA of the CDR3: TGTGCCAGCAGTGAAATGGAAGGGAGATGGCAGGGCGGGGATGGCTACACCTTC. Amino acids: CASSEMEGRWQGGDGYTF.